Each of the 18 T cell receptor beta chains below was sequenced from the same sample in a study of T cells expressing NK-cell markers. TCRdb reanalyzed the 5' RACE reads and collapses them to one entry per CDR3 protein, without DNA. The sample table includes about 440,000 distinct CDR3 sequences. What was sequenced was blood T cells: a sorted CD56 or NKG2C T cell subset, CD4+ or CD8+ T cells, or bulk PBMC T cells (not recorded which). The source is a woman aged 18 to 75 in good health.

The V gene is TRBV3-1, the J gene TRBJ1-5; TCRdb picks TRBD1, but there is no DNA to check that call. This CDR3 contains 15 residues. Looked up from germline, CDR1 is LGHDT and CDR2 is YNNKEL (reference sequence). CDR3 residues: CASSQEGGGNQPQHF. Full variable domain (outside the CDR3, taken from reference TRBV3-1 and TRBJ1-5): DTAVSQTPKYLVTQMGNDKSIKCEQNLGHDTMYWYKQDSKKFLKIMFSYNNKELIINETVPNRFSPKSPDKAHLNLHINSLELGDSAVYFCASSQEGGGNQPQHFGDGTRLSIL.

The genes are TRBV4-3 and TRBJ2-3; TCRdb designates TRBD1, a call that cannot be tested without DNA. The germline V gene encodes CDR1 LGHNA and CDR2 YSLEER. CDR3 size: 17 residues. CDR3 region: CASSVSPQIEGTDTQYF.

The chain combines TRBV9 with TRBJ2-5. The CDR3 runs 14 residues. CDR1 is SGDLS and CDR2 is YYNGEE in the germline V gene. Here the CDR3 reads CASSVGGNQETQYF.

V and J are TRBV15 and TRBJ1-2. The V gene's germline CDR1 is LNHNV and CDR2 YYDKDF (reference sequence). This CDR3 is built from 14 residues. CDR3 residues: CATSRGSSTGGYTF.

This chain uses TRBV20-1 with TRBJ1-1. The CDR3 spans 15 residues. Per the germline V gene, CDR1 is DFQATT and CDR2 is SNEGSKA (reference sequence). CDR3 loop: CSATKEGTLNTEAFF.

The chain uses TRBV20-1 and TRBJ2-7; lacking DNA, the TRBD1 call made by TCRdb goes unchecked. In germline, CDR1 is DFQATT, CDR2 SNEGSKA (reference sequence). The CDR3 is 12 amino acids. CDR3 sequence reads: CSARGPSDEQYF.

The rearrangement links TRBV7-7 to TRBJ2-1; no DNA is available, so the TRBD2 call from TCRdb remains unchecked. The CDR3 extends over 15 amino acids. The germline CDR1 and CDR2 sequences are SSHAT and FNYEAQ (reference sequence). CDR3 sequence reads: CASSSGTTQHNEQFF.

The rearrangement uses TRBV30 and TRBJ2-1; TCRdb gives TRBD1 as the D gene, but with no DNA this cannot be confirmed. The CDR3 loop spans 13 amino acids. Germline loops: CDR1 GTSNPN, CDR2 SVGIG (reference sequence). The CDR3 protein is CAWSAGTYNEQFF.

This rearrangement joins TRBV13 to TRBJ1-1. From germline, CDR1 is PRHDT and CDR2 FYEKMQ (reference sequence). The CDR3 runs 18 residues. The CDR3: CASSYPPARGGLNTEAFF.

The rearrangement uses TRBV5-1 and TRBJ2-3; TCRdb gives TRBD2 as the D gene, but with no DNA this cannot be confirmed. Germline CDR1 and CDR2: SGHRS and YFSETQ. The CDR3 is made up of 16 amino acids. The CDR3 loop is CASSSGETSSTDTQYF.

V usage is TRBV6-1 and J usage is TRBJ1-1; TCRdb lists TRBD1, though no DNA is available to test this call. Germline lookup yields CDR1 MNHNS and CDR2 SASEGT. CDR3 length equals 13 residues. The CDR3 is CASMVGGNTEAFF.

CDR3 in amino acids: CASSYSMDYNEQFF. The chain carries TRBV6-5 and TRBJ2-1. The CDR3 spans 14 residues. Germline lookup yields CDR1 MNHEY and CDR2 SVGAGI.

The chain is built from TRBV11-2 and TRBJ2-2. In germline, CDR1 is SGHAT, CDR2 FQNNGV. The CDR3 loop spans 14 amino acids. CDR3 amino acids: CASSLAVTGGELFF.

The CDR3 loop reads CASSQKSSYNSPLHF. The V call is TRBV12-3 or TRBV12-4, the J call TRBJ1-6. The CDR3 runs 15 residues.

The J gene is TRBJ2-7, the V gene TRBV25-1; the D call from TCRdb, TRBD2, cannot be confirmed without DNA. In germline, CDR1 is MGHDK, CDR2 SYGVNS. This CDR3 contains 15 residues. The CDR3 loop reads CASSGMGRGDYEQYF.

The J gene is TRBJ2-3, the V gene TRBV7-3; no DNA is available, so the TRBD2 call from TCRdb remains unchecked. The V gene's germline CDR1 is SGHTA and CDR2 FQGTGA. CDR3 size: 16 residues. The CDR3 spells CASSLTQLAGVDTQYF.

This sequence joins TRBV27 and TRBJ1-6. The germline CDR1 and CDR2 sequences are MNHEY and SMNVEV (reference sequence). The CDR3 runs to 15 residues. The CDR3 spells CASSSREFYNSPLHF.

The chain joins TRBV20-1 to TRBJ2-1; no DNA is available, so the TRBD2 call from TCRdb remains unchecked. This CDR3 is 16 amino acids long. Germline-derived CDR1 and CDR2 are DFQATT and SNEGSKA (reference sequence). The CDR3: CSGRLAGARAYNEQFF.